This T cell receptor beta chain was documented in a study of shared clonotypes between healthy human individuals (dated by TCRdb to the early 2020s). Regarding the complete study: The cohort included three men and two women between 18 and 49 years of age. For each donor, CD4 naive and CD4 memory were each run on three plates, CD8 naive on two plates, and CD8 memory on one plate. To estimate repertoire size and how much clonotype sharing occurs between individuals, the study deeply sequenced the blood TCR repertoires of several healthy adults. To increase sequencing depth and limit assay-specific biases, TCR repertoire library preparation and sequencing were carried out by different laboratories using diverse techniques. Between about 0.94 and 10 billion PBMCs per donor were obtained by leukapheresis. Study-wide conclusions, independent of this receptor: Because the study included only a small number of donors, the genetic and exposure-history diversity represented was limited. Sampling was limited to blood, and TCR repertoires in tissue likely differ from TCR repertoires in blood. Clonotypes shared by all four sorted-subset donors showed higher generation probabilities than non-shared clonotypes. Estimated clonotype richness was generally larger for naive than for memory subsets. Incomplete sequencing was indicated by rarefaction of sorted-subset datasets, despite the large sequencing depth. Pairwise subsampling led to the expectation that sequencing depth would affect the degree of clonotype sharing among donors. About 4.5% of naive CD4, 3.5% of naive CD8, roughly 2.4% of memory CD4, and more than 0.35% of memory CD8 clonotypes were shared across several donors.

TCR CDR3 regions were amplified from genomic DNA by multiplex PCR using the deep immunoSEQ assay. Extracted genomic DNA from each cell subset was distributed evenly across all wells of several immunoSEQ 96-well plates, and each plate was treated as a replicate. For sorted subsets, each replicate PCR was loaded with approximately 200 ng genomic DNA, equivalent to 32,000 or so T cell genomes. Purified libraries were measured with a Qubit 3.0 fluorometer, size-checked on a Bioanalyzer 2100, and measured again with the KAPA Library Quantification kit. A separate single-read 150-cycle Illumina NextSeq 550 flow cell was used to sequence each immunoSEQ 96-well plate. The paper's data handling went like this. Because the immunoSEQ output held only junctional sequences and lacked quality scores, the filtering could not match the filtering applied to full-length reads. Sequences were annotated with PyIR, a Python wrapper for IgBLAST v1.9, using IMGT germline references to assign V/J genes and CDR3. Reads were filtered out if the reads had weak V/J assignments (E-value above 1e-6), no CDR3, stop codons, out-of-frame junctions, or ambiguous translated residues. V3J clonotypes were defined by identical inferred V gene, J gene, and CDR3 amino acid sequence. To compute the percentage overlap between repertoires, the number of shared unique clonotypes was divided by the size of the smaller repertoire. Repertoire richness was assessed with RTK rarefaction, the Chao1 estimator, and Recon v2.1 estimates of unobserved clonotypes. Generation probabilities for all TCRbeta clonotypes obtained by the gDNA method from several donors were computed using OLGA. Sourced from immuneACCESS, this table was stored by TCRdb with only in-frame sequences that have V and J called. A share of the clones is absent; for the studies checked, an unresolved V gene accounts for under half, and the remainder has no known explanation. The V and J calls and clone size were taken over from that table, and D and trimming were inferred from the DNA. The table for this sample lists about 1 million clones; roughly 80% of them were counted only once. The ten largest clones capture approximately 1.3% of the sample.

To note about this clone: Its binding antigen is unknown. Per-base qualities were not stored, and no clone one base away is much larger.

The CDR3, from cysteine to phenylalanine, totals 14 residues. The CDR3 DNA has 42 bases and is translated from base 1. From the germline V gene, CDR1 is SGHRS and CDR2 is YFSETQ. Between the V and J ends, shortened by 4 bases and 2 bases respectively, the junction contains 12 bases. Donors were healthy HIV-negative adults with no recently reported acute infections or vaccinations. Every donor was a Caucasian adult residing in Nashville, Tennessee, USA. CD4+ T cells were enriched through magnetic negative selection, after which naive cells were positively selected on CD45RA and the remaining negative fraction served as the memory subset. After blood collection by leukapheresis, PBMCs were isolated using Ficoll-Histopaque density gradient centrifugation and then cryopreserved in the vapor phase of liquid nitrogen. Purity and quantity of every magnetically sorted T cell population were checked by analytical flow cytometry. Genomic DNA was isolated from each sorted fraction and quantified by UV absorbance on a Nanodrop 2000c.

This receptor was taken from a man aged 18 to 29 in good health. Sequencing used memory CD4+ T cells sorted from blood. Read against the paper, the sample's cell subset or site label means: CD45RA-negative fraction. Here the chain combines TRBV5-1 and TRBJ1-2; the D segment could be TRBD1, given 5 matching bases. The DNA is TGCGCCAGCAGCCCCGAACAGGAAAACTATGGCTACACCTTC. This sequence encodes CASSPEQENYGYTF.